These 25 T cell receptor beta chains originate from one sample sequenced in a study of T cells in Graves' hyperthyroidism and ophthalmopathy. There were TCR beta CDR3 regions amplified from RNA transcripts. The HTBI set primed first-round TCR CDR3 RT-PCR. Using its own MiXCR run on the multiplex PCR reads, TCRdb lists one record per CDR3 protein. The data show over 700,000 distinct CDR3 sequences, under 20% seen once. What was sequenced was blood. These receptors came from a woman aged 50 to 65 with Graves' hyperthyroidism that later progressed to Graves' ophthalmopathy.

CDR3 loop: CASSSRQGNTGELFF. For the CDR3, the DNA is TGTGCCAGCAGCTCCCGACAGGGGAACACCGGGGAGCTGTTTTTT. The chain has TRBV7-6 and TRBJ2-2; 7 bases match TRBD1. The V gene end was trimmed by 4 bases and the J gene end by 1 base; junction bases not matched to a gene: 3. The CDR3 is made up of 15 amino acids. Germline V lookup: CDR1 SGHVS, CDR2 FNYEAQ.

This clonotype came up many times. V is TRBV12-3 or TRBV12-4 and J is TRBJ2-1; perhaps TRBD1 as D (5 bases). The CDR3 covers 14 residues. The germline V and J ends were trimmed by 5 bases and 5 bases, with 13 bases remaining between them. The CDR3 sequence: CASSPLWTNNEQFF. The CDR3 coding sequence is TGTGCCAGCAGTCCCCTCTGGACAAACAATGAGCAGTTCTTC.

Many counts were recorded for this clonotype. The chain links TRBV11-2 to TRBJ1-6; D might be TRBD1 (5 bases). The CDR3 is made up of 14 amino acids. Trimming removed 0 bases at V and 7 bases at J, with 7 bases between. CDR1 is SGHAT and CDR2 is FQNNGV in the germline V gene. Written as DNA, the CDR3 is TGTGCCAGCAGCTTAGATCCAGGGAATTCACCCCTCCACTTT. It encodes CASSLDPGNSPLHF.

This clonotype was picked up many times. The gene calls are TRBV2 and TRBJ1-1; D is unclear. The germline CDR1 and CDR2 sequences are SNHLY and FYNNEI. Trimming cost V 4 bases and J 0 bases, with 6 bases left between them. The CDR3 contains 13 residues. CDR3 bases: TGTGCCAGCAGTGGCTTTGTGAACACTGAAGCTTTCTTT. Residues: CASSGFVNTEAFF.

The chain carries TRBV11-2 and TRBJ2-7; no firm D call. Trimming pared 0 bases from V and 8 bases from J, leaving 11 bases between. Germline V lookup: CDR1 SGHAT, CDR2 FQNNGV. The CDR3 sequence is 13 residues long. The CDR3 sequence: CASSLDRAGQQYF. For the CDR3, the DNA is TGTGCCAGCAGCTTAGATCGGGCAGGCCAGCAGTACTTC.

The chain is built from TRBV6-1 and TRBJ1-3; TRBD1 is a possible D gene (6 bases). The CDR3 runs 16 residues. Trimming took 7 bases from V and 0 from J, leaving 16 bases between them. CDR1 and CDR2 from the germline V gene are MNHNS and SASEGT. As DNA, the CDR3 is TGTGCCAGCACCCTAACGGGGGGCATCTCTGGAAACACCATATATTTT. Protein sequence: CASTLTGGISGNTIYF.

The table lists this clonotype with many counts. The chain uses TRBV3-1 and TRBJ2-7; D gene unclear. From germline, CDR1 is LGHDT and CDR2 YNNKEL (reference sequence). The CDR3 totals 12 residues. Trimming removed 0 bases from V and 4 bases from J, with 4 bases in between. The CDR3 reads CASSQDAYEQYF. CDR3 DNA sequence: TGTGCCAGCAGCCAAGACGCGTACGAGCAGTACTTC.

This clonotype was picked up a small number of times. The chain carries TRBV4-2 and TRBJ2-1; 13 nucleotides line up with TRBD2. V lost 1 base and J lost 5; bases outside the gene matches: 8. Germline-derived CDR1 and CDR2 are LGHNA and YNFKEQ. The CDR3 is made up of 18 amino acids. The CDR3 loop is CASSQGLQGLAGNNEQFF. In DNA form, the CDR3 reads TGTGCCAGCAGCCAAGGTCTTCAGGGACTAGCGGGAAACAATGAGCAGTTCTTC.

V is TRBV9 and J is TRBJ2-1, with D possibly matching TRBD2 (6 bases). This CDR3 has 16 residues. Trimming removed 0 bases at V and 3 bases at J, with 13 bases between. Per the germline V gene, CDR1 is SGDLS and CDR2 is YYNGEE. The DNA of the CDR3 is TGTGCCAGCAGCGTAGCTGGCGGGGATAACTACAATGAGCAGTTCTTC. As protein: CASSVAGGDNYNEQFF. Full variable domain (missing parts from reference TRBV9 and TRBJ2-1): DSGVTQTPKHLITATGQRVTLRCSPRSGDLSVYWYQQSLDQGLQFLIQYYNGEERAKGNILERFSAQQFPDLHSELNLSSLELGDSALYFCASSVAGGDNYNEQFFGPGTRLTVL.

This clonotype has a count of ten or more. The genes are TRBV20-1 and TRBJ1-6; D uncertain. Germline V gives CDR1 DFQATT, CDR2 SNEGSKA (reference sequence). V was trimmed by 3 bases and J by 6 bases, leaving 9 bases between them. This CDR3 region has 13 residues. The CDR3 is CSARTHLNSPLHF. CDR3 DNA: TGCAGTGCTAGGACCCACCTTAATTCACCCCTCCACTTT.

This clonotype was observed a handful of times. Relative to the germline gene, one junction end is altered; a read error may explain this. This chain uses TRBV5-1 with TRBJ2-7, with 8 bases identical to TRBD2. The length of the CDR3 is 18 residues. Germline CDR1 and CDR2: SGHRS and YFSETQ. CDR3 DNA sequence: TGCGCCAGCAGCTCCAGAATAAAAGGACTAGCTTTCTCCCACGAGCAGTACTTC. This translates into CASSSRIKGLAFSHEQYF.

The table lists this clonotype with many counts. The chain uses TRBV10-3 and TRBJ1-2, with no clear D. This CDR3 has 16 residues. Germline CDR1 ENHRY, CDR2 SYGVKD. V was cut by 1 base and J by 6 bases, with 18 bases left in between. The CDR3: CAISEWAENYLDGYTF. In DNA form, the CDR3 reads TGTGCCATCAGTGAGTGGGCAGAGAACTATTTGGATGGCTACACCTTC.

Ten or more counts support this clonotype. This chain connects TRBV12-3 or TRBV12-4 to TRBJ1-2; D is ambiguous. This CDR3 has 11 residues. With 5 bases removed from V and 2 bases from J, the gap between germline ends came to 3 bases. CDR3 nucleotides: TGTGCCAGCAGTACAAACTATGGCTACACCTTC. Encoded protein: CASSTNYGYTF.

This clonotype was picked up many times. The V gene is TRBV5-5, the J gene TRBJ1-1; D gene unclear. There are 15 residues in the CDR3. The V end lost 5 bases, the J end lost 3 bases, and 17 bases lay between the germline ends. From germline, CDR1 is SGHKS and CDR2 YYEKEE (reference sequence). CDR3 DNA sequence: TGTGCCAGCAGAGCCCCAAGGCCAGAGTACACTGAAGCTTTCTTT. This translates into CASRAPRPEYTEAFF.

This clonotype was observed at least ten times. The chain is built from TRBV6-2 or TRBV6-3 and TRBJ1-2; 7 positions agree with TRBD1. The V segment lost 2 bases and the J segment 7 bases; nucleotides outside the gene matches: 4. Germline V gene sequence: CDR1 MNHEY, CDR2 SVGEGT. This CDR3 contains 13 residues. The CDR3: CASSYETGFGYTF. For the CDR3, the DNA is TGTGCCAGCAGTTACGAGACAGGGTTTGGCTACACCTTC.

Many counts were recorded for this clonotype. The rearrangement uses TRBV20-1 and TRBJ1-5; 9 positions match TRBD1. Germline V gene lookup returns CDR1 DFQATT and CDR2 SNEGSKA (reference sequence). The CDR3 loop spans 17 amino acids. V lost 4 bases, J lost 0 bases, and 10 bases stayed unmatched. The CDR3 protein is CSATWTGASYSNQPQHF. CDR3 nucleotide sequence: TGCAGTGCTACCTGGACAGGGGCGAGCTATAGCAATCAGCCCCAGCATTTT.

This clonotype was seen ten or more times. The chain links TRBV12-3 or TRBV12-4 to TRBJ2-4, with no clear D. This CDR3 contains 12 residues. Trimming took 3 bases from V and 6 from J, leaving 6 bases between them. The CDR3 DNA follows: TGTGCCAGCAGTTTTGCCGCAAACATTCAGTACTTC. Translating it yields CASSFAANIQYF.

The rearrangement uses TRBV5-5 and TRBJ1-4; unclear D gene. Germline V CDR1 and CDR2: SGHKS, YYEKEE (reference sequence). Trimming removed 4 bases from V and 10 bases from J, with 14 bases in between. The CDR3 is 13 amino acids. The CDR3 DNA reads TGTGCCAGCAGCCCGCCTGGCCCTGGAAAACTGTTTTTT. Translation: CASSPPGPGKLFF.

This clonotype came up many times. The chain recombines TRBV20-1 with TRBJ2-1; a weak D match, TRBD1 (6 bases). The CDR3 totals 12 residues. Per germline, CDR1 DFQATT and CDR2 SNEGSKA (reference sequence). The V gene lost 0 bases and the J gene lost 10 bases, with 10 bases spanning the gap. CDR3 sequence reads: CSARDLGTEQFF. The DNA of the CDR3 is TGCAGTGCTAGAGATTTGGGGACAGAGCAGTTCTTC.

This chain links TRBV11-2 with TRBJ2-7, with D possibly being TRBD2 (5 bases). Per the germline V gene, CDR1 is SGHAT and CDR2 is FQNNGV. Trimming took 5 bases from V and 2 from J, leaving 13 bases between them. This CDR3 has 14 amino acids. The CDR3 DNA follows: TGTGCCAGCAGCCTTCTAAAGCGGCCCTACGAGCAGTACTTC. This sequence encodes CASSLLKRPYEQYF.

V gene TRBV14 combines with J gene TRBJ2-1; 13 positions agree with TRBD2. This CDR3 is 17 amino acids long. Germline V lookup: CDR1 SGHDN, CDR2 FVKESK. V trimming: 4 bases; J trimming: 7 bases; junction bases outside the gene matches: 10. The CDR3: CASSPLLTSGGINEQFF. In DNA, the CDR3 is TGTGCCAGCAGCCCGCTTCTGACTAGCGGGGGGATTAATGAGCAGTTCTTC.

V gene TRBV24-1 combines with J gene TRBJ2-5; D might be TRBD2 (7 bases). The CDR3 covers 13 residues. Germline CDR1 and CDR2: KGHDR and SFDVKD. V lost 7 bases and J 1 base, leaving 9 bases between the germline ends. The CDR3 loop is CATRGGAQETQYF. The CDR3 bases are TGTGCCACCAGGGGGGGGGCCCAAGAGACCCAGTACTTC.

A remark on this clonotype: An end of the junction does not agree with germline; a read error may underlie this. The V and J genes are TRBV20-1 and TRBJ1-3; possible D gene TRBD1, 6 bases. The CDR3 has 16 residues. The germline CDR1 and CDR2 sequences are DFQATT and SNEGSKA (reference sequence). The CDR3 reads CSASPLQGYPGNTIHF. The CDR3 region has the DNA TGCAGTGCTAGCCCCCTACAGGGCTACCCTGGAAACACCATACATTTT.

This clonotype was seen just once. The CDR3 DNA sequence: TGCAGCGTTGAAGATCCTCTCCTTTTGAGCCTTTCAACTCCCTATGGCTACACCTTC. Amino acid sequence: CSVEDPLLLSLSTPYGYTF. The chain combines TRBV29-1 with TRBJ1-2; D is ambiguous. Germline lookup yields CDR1 SQVTM and CDR2 ANQGSEA. V dropped 0 bases and J dropped 4 bases, with 27 bases sitting between them. The CDR3 is 19 residues long.

This clonotype was recorded a few times. The chain recombines TRBV7-3 with TRBJ1-3; D is uncertain. CDR1 is SGHTA, CDR2 FQGTGA, per germline. Between the trimmed V and J ends, which lost 0 bases and 0 bases, there was a span of 6 bases. This CDR3 comprises 15 residues. The chain's CDR3 is CASSLTPGSGNTIYF. The CDR3 nucleotides read TGTGCCAGCAGCTTAACGCCAGGCTCTGGAAACACCATATATTTT.